The 9 T cell receptor beta chains reported below all come from one sample, sequenced in a study of blood T cells in healthy people across ages. The second PCR ran about 6 to 11 cycles with a sample-barcoded 5' primer and J-beta primers. One entry per CDR3 protein results from TCRdb running MiXCR on the 5' RACE reads. The data hold about 1,800,000 distinct CDR3 sequences, with 28% observed a single time. Material for sequencing was blood. Receptors were obtained from a woman aged 30 to 39 in good health.

This clonotype was recorded once. This chain links TRBV18 with TRBJ2-7; the match to TRBD2 covers 10 bases. Germline V lookup: CDR1 KGHSH, CDR2 LQKENI. This CDR3 region has 15 residues. V shed 0 bases and J 6 bases; nucleotides not matched to a gene: 5. The CDR3 region has the DNA TGTGCCAGCTCACCACCGGGACTAGCGAGGAGCGAGCAGTACTTC. Its translation is CASSPPGLARSEQYF.

V gene TRBV20-1 combines with J gene TRBJ1-5; unclear D gene. Germline V gene lookup returns CDR1 DFQATT and CDR2 SNEGSKA (reference sequence). The CDR3 sequence is 15 residues long. With 6 bases removed from V and 3 bases from J, the gap between germline ends came to 18 bases. For the CDR3, the DNA is TGCAGTGCCCTCTTGGGAGGGCGTGACAATCAGCCCCAGCATTTT. Translating gives CSALLGGRDNQPQHF.

This clonotype was counted between two and nine times. J is TRBJ2-3 and V is TRBV20-1; TRBD1 is a possible D gene (6 bases). Trimming shortened V by 5 bases and J by 1 base, and 13 bases separated the two germline ends. The CDR3 has 14 amino acids. The germline V gene encodes CDR1 DFQATT and CDR2 SNEGSKA (reference sequence). This CDR3 reads CSASRQDGTDTQYF. DNA of the CDR3: TGCAGTGCTTCTCGACAGGACGGCACAGATACGCAGTATTTT.

The chain employs TRBV20-1 and TRBJ2-1; 7 bases fit TRBD2. The DNA end is more similar to TRBJ2-7, so the J call may be wrong. In germline, CDR1 is DFQATT, CDR2 SNEGSKA (reference sequence). The CDR3 totals 15 residues. Here the CDR3 DNA reads TGCAGTGCTCTCTCCACTAGCGCGGAGGGCCATGAGCAGTACTTC. Protein sequence: CSALSTSAEGHEQYF.

In its sample, this clonotype was seen a few times. The chain has TRBV9 and TRBJ1-6; D gene ambiguous. V lost 0 bases and J lost 7, with 5 bases in between. CDR1 and CDR2 (germline): SGDLS, YYNGEE. The CDR3 has 13 residues. Written as DNA, the CDR3 is TGTGCCAGCAGCGTAGCTGACAATTCACCCCTCCACTTT. Protein: CASSVADNSPLHF.

The J gene is TRBJ1-1, the V gene TRBV4-2; weak D call: TRBD1 (5 bases). Germline V gives CDR1 LGHNA, CDR2 YNFKEQ. Trimming shortened V by 0 bases and J by 7 bases, and 15 bases separated the two germline ends. The CDR3 has 15 amino acids. The CDR3, as DNA: TGTGCCAGCAGCCAAGATCGAGGACGGGGCAATGAAGCTTTCTTT. This sequence encodes CASSQDRGRGNEAFF.

This clonotype was detected only a few times. This chain links TRBV28 with TRBJ2-7; possibly TRBD2 for D (6 bases). The V gene's germline CDR1 is MDHEN and CDR2 SYDVKM. V lost 3 bases to trimming and J lost 2 bases, with 14 bases between them. The CDR3 is made up of 15 amino acids. DNA of the CDR3: TGTGCCAGCAGTTTCGGGCGGGGAGGAACCTACGAGCAGTACTTC. Protein product: CASSFGRGGTYEQYF.

This clonotype showed up many times. The chain carries TRBV29-1 and TRBJ2-5, with D maybe TRBD1 (5 bases). Trimming stripped 6 bases from V and 1 base from J, with 24 bases between. The length of the CDR3 is 17 residues. Germline V lookup: CDR1 SQVTM, CDR2 ANQGSEA. The CDR3 protein is CSVAGLGARYIQETQYF. For the CDR3, the DNA is TGCAGCGTCGCCGGTTTAGGGGCGCGGTACATCCAAGAGACCCAGTACTTC.

This clonotype was found many times. The V call is TRBV5-1, the J call TRBJ2-5; TRBD1 matches at 9 bases. Per germline, CDR1 SGHRS and CDR2 YFSETQ. Germline trimming cut 3 bases from V and 5 bases from J; bases unmatched to any gene: 11. The CDR3 runs 16 residues. The CDR3 sequence: CASSSGPGQGGETQYF. DNA for the CDR3: TGCGCCAGCAGCTCAGGACCGGGACAGGGTGGCGAGACCCAGTACTTC.